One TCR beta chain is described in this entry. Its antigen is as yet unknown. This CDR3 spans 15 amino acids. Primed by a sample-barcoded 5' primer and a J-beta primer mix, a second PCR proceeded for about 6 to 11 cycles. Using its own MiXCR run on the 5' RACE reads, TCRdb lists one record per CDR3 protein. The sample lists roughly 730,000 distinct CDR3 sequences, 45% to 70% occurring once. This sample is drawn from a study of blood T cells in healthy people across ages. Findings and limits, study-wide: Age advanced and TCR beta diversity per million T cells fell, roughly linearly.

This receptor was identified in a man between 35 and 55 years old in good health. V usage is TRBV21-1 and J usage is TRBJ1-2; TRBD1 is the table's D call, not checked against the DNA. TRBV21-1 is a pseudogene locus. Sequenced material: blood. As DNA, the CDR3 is TGTGCCAGCAGCGCCCCGCCGGGACAGGGATTTGGCTACACCTTC. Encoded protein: CASSAPPGQGFGYTF.